The 15 T cell receptor beta chains given below trace back to one sample, sequenced in a study of cytomegalovirus exposure and HLA in healthy donors. Method: immunoSEQ multiplex PCR; TCRdb's copy keeps in-frame clones and lacks some. Here the sample spans about 140,000 clones, approximately 84% being singletons. Source material: PBMCs. The receptors were gathered from a woman aged 30 to 39 in good health and CMV-seronegative.

This clone was seen a few times. CDR3 sequence reads: CASSLAGSSNSPLHF. The CDR3 region has the DNA TGTGCCAGCAGCTTGGCAGGGTCGTCAAATTCACCCCTCCACTTT. The rearrangement joins TRBV5-4 to TRBJ1-6, with a tentative D call TRBD1 (5 bases). The CDR3 loop spans 15 amino acids. Germline V gene data show CDR1 as SGHNT and CDR2 as YYREEE (reference sequence). V dropped 0 bases and J dropped 7 bases, with 11 bases sitting between them.

This clone was detected once. The CDR3 region has the DNA TGTGCCAGTAGTATAGAAGTCAGGGGGTCGGGGCCCCAGCATTTT. This translates into CASSIEVRGSGPQHF. This rearrangement joins TRBV19 to TRBJ1-5; the match to TRBD1 covers 7 bases. The CDR3 totals 15 residues. Germline V gene data show CDR1 as LNHDA and CDR2 as SQIVND (reference sequence). Unmatched junction bases numbered 8, after V lost 0 bases and J lost 9 bases.

J is TRBJ1-4 and V is TRBV6-1; D not certain. This CDR3 has 14 amino acids. V shed 3 bases and J shed 7 bases, with 12 bases lying between them. Germline V gene data show CDR1 as MNHNS and CDR2 as SASEGT. CDR3 nucleotide sequence: TGTGCCAGCAGTGACGGCCTCAGGCGTGAAAAACTGTTTTTT. Its translation: CASSDGLRREKLFF.

J is TRBJ1-3 and V is TRBV2, with 8 nucleotides matching TRBD1. CDR1 and CDR2 (germline): SNHLY, FYNNEI. The CDR3 has 14 residues. J lost 2 bases, V lost 7 bases, and 4 bases had no gene match. The DNA for the CDR3 is TGTGCCAGCACGGAACAGGGGGCTGGAAACACCATATATTTT. This sequence encodes CASTEQGAGNTIYF.

The chain couples TRBV2 to TRBJ1-5, with D maybe TRBD1 (5 bases). Germline-derived CDR1 and CDR2 are SNHLY and FYNNEI. The length of the CDR3 is 13 residues. V dropped 4 bases and J dropped 6 bases, with 10 bases sitting between them. The CDR3 nucleotides are TGTGCCAGCAGTGTCCAGGGAGGTCAGCCCCAGCATTTT. It translates to CASSVQGGQPQHF.

The gene calls are TRBV18 and TRBJ2-3; D unresolved. V was clipped by 2 bases and J by 4 bases, with 10 bases between them. Germline V CDR1 and CDR2: KGHSH, LQKENI. There are 14 residues in the CDR3. For the CDR3, the DNA is TGTGCCAGCTCACCATCCCCTTCCTCAGATACGCAGTATTTT. Translation: CASSPSPSSDTQYF.

The chain is built from TRBV7-2 and TRBJ2-3; 9 positions match TRBD2. The CDR3 is 14 amino acids. V shed 3 bases, J shed 4 bases, and the junction held 2 bases outside the gene matches. CDR1 is SGHTA and CDR2 is FQGNSA in the germline V gene. The CDR3 region has the DNA TGTGCCAGCAGCTTCCGGACTAGCGCAGATACGCAGTATTTT. Translating it yields CASSFRTSADTQYF.

The CDR3 sequence is CASSALSTYGYTF. CDR3 DNA sequence: TGTGCCAGCAGCGCGCTTAGCACCTATGGCTACACCTTC. V and J are TRBV9 and TRBJ1-2; D remains unclear. Trimming stripped 3 bases from V and 4 bases from J, with 10 bases between. The germline gives CDR1 SGDLS, CDR2 YYNGEE. This CDR3 has 13 amino acids.

The genes are TRBV7-9 and TRBJ2-2, with a possible D match to TRBD1 (6 bases). Germline V lookup: CDR1 SEHNR, CDR2 FQNEAQ (reference sequence). The germline V and J ends were trimmed by 5 bases and 4 bases, with 14 bases remaining between them. This CDR3 has 15 residues. DNA for the CDR3: TGTGCCAGCAGCGCCACGACAGGCCTCACCGGGGAGCTGTTTTTT. This encodes CASSATTGLTGELFF.

This sequence joins TRBV4-1 and TRBJ2-1, with 7 bases lining up with TRBD1. Trimming removed 5 bases from V and 7 bases from J; junction bases left unmatched: 8. Germline values: CDR1 MGHRA, CDR2 YSYEKL. The CDR3 extends over 14 amino acids. The CDR3: CASSYRQGFNEQFF. CDR3 nucleotide sequence: TGCGCCAGCAGCTACCGACAGGGCTTTAATGAGCAGTTCTTC.

V gene TRBV12-5 combines with J gene TRBJ2-2, with a tentative D call TRBD2 (5 bases). The CDR3 is made up of 19 amino acids. Looked up from germline, CDR1 is LGHNT and CDR2 is FRNRAP. Trimming shortened V by 2 bases and J by 0 bases, and 19 bases separated the two germline ends. The CDR3 protein is CASGLWVGVVATNTGELFF. In nucleotides, the CDR3 is TGTGCTAGTGGTTTGTGGGTCGGGGTGGTAGCGACGAACACCGGGGAGCTGTTTTTT.

The chain carries TRBV21-1 and TRBJ1-2; TRBD1 is taken as the D call from the table, unchecked against the DNA. TRBV21-1 is an annotated pseudogene. This CDR3 spans 9 amino acids. CDR3 in amino acids: CASHRGYTF. The CDR3 bases are TGTGCCAGCCACAGAGGCTACACCTTC.

V is TRBV7-8 and J is TRBJ1-6; D may be TRBD1 (5 bases). Germline V gene data show CDR1 as SGHVS and CDR2 as FQNEAQ. The CDR3 is 15 residues long. V shed 3 bases and J shed 5 bases, with 11 bases lying between them. In nucleotides, the CDR3 is TGTGCCAGCAGCTTTTCTTCAGGGAATAATTCACCCCTCCACTTT. Protein sequence: CASSFSSGNNSPLHF.

The rearrangement joins TRBV5-1 to TRBJ2-3; the match to TRBD2 covers 7 bases. The CDR3 is made up of 15 amino acids. Germline trimming cut 3 bases from V and 4 bases from J; bases unmatched to any gene: 8. The germline gives CDR1 SGHRS, CDR2 YFSETQ. For the CDR3, the DNA is TGCGCCAGCAGCTCCCAGTGGGGGGGATCAGATACGCAGTATTTT. This encodes CASSSQWGGSDTQYF.

This sequence joins TRBV28 and TRBJ1-4, with D possibly TRBD1 on 6 matching bases. V dropped 10 bases and J dropped 0 bases, with 21 bases sitting between them. The CDR3 totals 17 residues. The germline gives CDR1 MDHEN, CDR2 SYDVKM. The CDR3 is CATITADRTATNEKLFF. The DNA of the CDR3 is TGTGCCACCATTACTGCCGACAGGACTGCAACTAATGAAAAACTGTTTTTT.